This T cell receptor (beta chain) was identified during a study of CD8 T cells in ankylosing spondylitis (TCRdb year 2017). Regarding the research as a whole: The study set out to find disease-linked TCR variants by profiling T cell receptor beta repertoires in ankylosing spondylitis patients and healthy donors. The full study cohort comprised around 25 ankylosing spondylitis patients and roughly 100 healthy donors. Peripheral blood was sampled, and synovial fluid was additionally collected from ankylosing spondylitis patients. On the study overall, not on this receptor specifically: A TCR beta motif of fewer than 10 highly homologous amino acid variants appeared characteristic of blood from ankylosing spondylitis patients. Some of the motif variants had been reported before in the synovial fluid and blood of reactive arthritis patients, a finding that suggests common disease-initiation mechanisms. The disease-linked clones had a CD8+ phenotype and were found at relatively low frequencies in peripheral blood. Significant enrichment of the disease-linked clones was reported in matched synovial fluid samples from ankylosing spondylitis patients.

Data came from an Illumina HiSeq 2500. Quantitative 5'-RACE with molecular barcodes was the method used to prepare the TCR beta libraries. From the authors' description of their analysis: To identify disease-linked TCR variants, a new computational method was used, one built on a probabilistic model of VDJ rearrangement. The public reads were quality trimmed at Q25 with fastp and then assembled into clones with MiXCR by TCRdb, keeping productive beta chains. A single entry per CDR3 protein holds the most common genes and DNA from its merged rows. The V and J calls follow TCRdb's processing rather than the paper's. This sample has about 340,000 distinct CDR3 sequences in its table, and around 20% of those were observed once. The top ten clonotypes cover about 12% of the sample. This clonotype came up a few times. Its antigen is not yet known. No qualities accompany the bases; no much larger clone lies one base away.

CDR3 length: 17 amino acids, cysteine to phenylalanine. The sequence is cut down to CDR3 DNA, 51 bases in frame from base 1. V sheds 6 bases and J sheds 2 bases, leaving 21 bases between their ends. Recombination linked TRBV12-3 or TRBV12-4 to TRBJ2-3, and perhaps TRBD2 as D gene, on 7 matching bases. This clonotype originated in a male donor with ankylosing spondylitis or in good health (not recorded which). Sequencing was carried out using blood, either unsorted or a sorted T cell fraction (not recorded which). The DNA sequence reads TGTGCCAGCAGCCCCTTGGGAGGGGGTTTACTCACAGATACGCAGTATTTT. Its translation is CASSPLGGGLLTDTQYF.